This TCR beta chain is drawn from a study of blood T cell repertoires in COVID-19. CDR1 DFQATT and CDR2 SNEGSKA come from the germline V gene (reference sequence). CDR3 length equals 15 residues. The V segment lost 3 bases and the J segment 4 bases; nucleotides outside the gene matches: 7. The repertoire was sequenced with immunoSEQ multiplex PCR; TCRdb's copy has only in-frame clones and lacks some. The sample records over 150,000 clones, approximately 80% being singletons. Sequencing was done on a sample of peripheral blood. The receptor's source is a human donor in a cohort sampled during active COVID-19. The chain carries TRBV20-1 and TRBJ1-3, with TRBD1 matching over 9 bases. CDR3 region: CSASEAGTGGNTIYF. The CDR3 region has the DNA TGCAGTGCTAGTGAAGCAGGGACAGGGGGAAACACCATATATTTT.